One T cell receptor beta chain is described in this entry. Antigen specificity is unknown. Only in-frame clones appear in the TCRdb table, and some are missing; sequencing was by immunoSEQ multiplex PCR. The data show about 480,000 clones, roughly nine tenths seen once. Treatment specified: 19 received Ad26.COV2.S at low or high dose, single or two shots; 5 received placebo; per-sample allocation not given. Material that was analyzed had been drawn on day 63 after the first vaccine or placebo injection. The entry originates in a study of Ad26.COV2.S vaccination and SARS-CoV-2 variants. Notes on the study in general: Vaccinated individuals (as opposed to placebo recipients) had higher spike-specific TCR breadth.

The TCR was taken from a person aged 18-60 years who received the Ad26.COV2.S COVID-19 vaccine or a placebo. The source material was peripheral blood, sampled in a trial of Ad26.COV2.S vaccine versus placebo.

CDR3 in amino acids: CASSLRQGAGYGYGYTF. The CDR3, as DNA: TGTGCCAGCAGCTTGAGGCAGGGGGCCGGTTATGGCTATGGCTACACCTTC. The chain joins TRBV5-5 to TRBJ1-2; 8 bases match TRBD1. The germline V gene has CDR1 SGHKS and CDR2 YYEKEE (reference sequence). V gave up 1 base and J gave up 4 bases; unmatched junction bases: 12. CDR3 size: 17 residues.